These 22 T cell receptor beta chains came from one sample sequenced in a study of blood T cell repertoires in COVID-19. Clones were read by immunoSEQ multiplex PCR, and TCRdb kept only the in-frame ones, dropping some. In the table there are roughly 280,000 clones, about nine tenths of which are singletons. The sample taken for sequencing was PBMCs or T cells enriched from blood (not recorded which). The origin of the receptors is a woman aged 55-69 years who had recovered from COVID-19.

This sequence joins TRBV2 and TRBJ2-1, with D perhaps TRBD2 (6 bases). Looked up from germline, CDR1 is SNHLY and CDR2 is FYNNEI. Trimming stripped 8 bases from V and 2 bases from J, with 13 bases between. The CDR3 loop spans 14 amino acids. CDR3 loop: CASLPGLPYNEQFF. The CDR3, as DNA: TGTGCCAGCCTTCCGGGACTTCCCTACAATGAGCAGTTCTTC.

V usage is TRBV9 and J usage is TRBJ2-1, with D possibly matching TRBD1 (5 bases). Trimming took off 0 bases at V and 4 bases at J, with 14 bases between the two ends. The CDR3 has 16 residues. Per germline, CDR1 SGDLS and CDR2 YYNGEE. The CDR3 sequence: CASSVAFQGLYNEQFF. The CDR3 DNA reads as TGTGCCAGCAGCGTAGCTTTCCAGGGCCTATACAATGAGCAGTTCTTC.

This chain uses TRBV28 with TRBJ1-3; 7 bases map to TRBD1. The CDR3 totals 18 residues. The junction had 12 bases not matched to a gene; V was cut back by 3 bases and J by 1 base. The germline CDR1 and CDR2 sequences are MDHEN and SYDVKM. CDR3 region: CASSLFVWDSTSGNTIYF. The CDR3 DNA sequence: TGTGCCAGCAGTTTGTTTGTATGGGACAGCACTTCTGGAAACACCATATATTTT.

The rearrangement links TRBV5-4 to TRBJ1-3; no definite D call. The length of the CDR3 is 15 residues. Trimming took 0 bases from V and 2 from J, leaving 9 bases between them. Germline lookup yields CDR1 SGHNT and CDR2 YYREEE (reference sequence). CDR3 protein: CASSLAGSTGNTIYF. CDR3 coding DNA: TGTGCCAGCAGCTTGGCGGGGTCAACTGGAAACACCATATATTTT.

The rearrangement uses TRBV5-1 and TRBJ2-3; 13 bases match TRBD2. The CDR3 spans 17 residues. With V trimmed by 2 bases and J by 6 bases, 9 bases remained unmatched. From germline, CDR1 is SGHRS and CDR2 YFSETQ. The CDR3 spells CASSFGLAGVGGDTQYF. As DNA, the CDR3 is TGCGCCAGCAGCTTCGGACTAGCGGGAGTCGGAGGGGATACGCAGTATTTT.

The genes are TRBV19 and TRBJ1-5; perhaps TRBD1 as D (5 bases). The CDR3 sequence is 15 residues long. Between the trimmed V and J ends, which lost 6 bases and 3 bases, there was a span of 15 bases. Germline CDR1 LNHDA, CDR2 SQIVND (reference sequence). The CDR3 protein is CASRSGAGDNQPQHF. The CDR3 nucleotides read TGTGCCAGTAGATCCGGAGCGGGGGACAATCAGCCCCAGCATTTT.

Here the CDR3 DNA reads TGTGCCAGTAGTACGTATGAGGGGGCAAATTCACCCCTCCACTTT. Translation: CASSTYEGANSPLHF. The chain recombines TRBV19 with TRBJ1-6; the match to TRBD1 covers 7 bases. V was pared by 4 bases and J by 7 bases, with 7 bases of the junction left unmatched. Germline CDR1 is LNHDA and CDR2 is SQIVND (reference sequence). The CDR3 is made up of 15 amino acids.

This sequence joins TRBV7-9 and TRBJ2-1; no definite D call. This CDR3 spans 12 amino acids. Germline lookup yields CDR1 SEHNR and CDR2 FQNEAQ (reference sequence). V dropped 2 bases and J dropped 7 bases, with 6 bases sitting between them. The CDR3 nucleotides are TGTGCCAGCAGCTTAAAGGAGAATGAGCAGTTCTTC. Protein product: CASSLKENEQFF.

The CDR3 is CASSSGQGGQPQHF. The DNA of the CDR3 is TGTGCCAGCAGTAGCGGACAGGGGGGCCAGCCCCAGCATTTT. The genes are TRBV6-5 and TRBJ1-5; 10 nucleotides match TRBD1. V was clipped by 5 bases and J by 7 bases; unmatched bases: 5. CDR1 is MNHEY, CDR2 SVGAGI, per germline. The CDR3 runs 14 residues.

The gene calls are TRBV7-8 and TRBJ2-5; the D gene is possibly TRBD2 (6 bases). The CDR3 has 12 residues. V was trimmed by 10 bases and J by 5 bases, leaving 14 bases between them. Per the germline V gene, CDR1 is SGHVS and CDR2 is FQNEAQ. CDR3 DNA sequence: TGTGCCACCCGCCGGGCGGGGGAGACCCAGTACTTC. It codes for CATRRAGETQYF.

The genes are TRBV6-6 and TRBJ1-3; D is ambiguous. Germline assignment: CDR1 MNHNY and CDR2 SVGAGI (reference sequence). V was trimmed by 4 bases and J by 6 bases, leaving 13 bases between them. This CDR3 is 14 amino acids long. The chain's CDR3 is CASSSRGLLNTIYF. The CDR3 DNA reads TGTGCCAGCAGTTCCCGGGGTCTTTTAAACACCATATATTTT.

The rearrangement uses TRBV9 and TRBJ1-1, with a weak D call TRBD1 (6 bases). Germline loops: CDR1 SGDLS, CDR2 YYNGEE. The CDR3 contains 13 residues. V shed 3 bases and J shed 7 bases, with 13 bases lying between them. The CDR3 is CASSGTGGLEAFF. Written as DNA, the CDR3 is TGTGCCAGCAGCGGTACGGGGGGGCTTGAAGCTTTCTTT.

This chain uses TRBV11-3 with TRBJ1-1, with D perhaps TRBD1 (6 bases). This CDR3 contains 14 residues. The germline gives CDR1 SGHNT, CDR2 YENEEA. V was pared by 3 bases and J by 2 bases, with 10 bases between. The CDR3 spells CASSFRGGNTEAFF. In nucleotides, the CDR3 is TGTGCCAGCAGCTTCAGGGGTGGTAACACTGAAGCTTTCTTT.

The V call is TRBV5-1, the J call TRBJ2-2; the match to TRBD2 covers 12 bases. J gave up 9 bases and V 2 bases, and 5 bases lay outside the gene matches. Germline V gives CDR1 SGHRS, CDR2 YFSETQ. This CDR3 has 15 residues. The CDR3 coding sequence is TGCGCCAGCAGCTTCGTGACTAGCGGGGGATGGGAGCTGTTTTTT. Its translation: CASSFVTSGGWELFF.

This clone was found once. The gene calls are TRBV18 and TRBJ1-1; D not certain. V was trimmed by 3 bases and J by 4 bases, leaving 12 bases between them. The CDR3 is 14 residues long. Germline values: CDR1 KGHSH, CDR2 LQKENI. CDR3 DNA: TGTGCCAGCTCACCTGAGGGTTACGGCACTGAAGCTTTCTTT. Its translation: CASSPEGYGTEAFF.

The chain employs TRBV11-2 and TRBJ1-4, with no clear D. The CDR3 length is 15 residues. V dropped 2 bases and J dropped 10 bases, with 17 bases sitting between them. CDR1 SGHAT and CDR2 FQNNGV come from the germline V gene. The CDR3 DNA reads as TGTGCCAGCAGCTTATCCCAGCCCTCTTCGGGAAAACTGTTTTTT. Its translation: CASSLSQPSSGKLFF.

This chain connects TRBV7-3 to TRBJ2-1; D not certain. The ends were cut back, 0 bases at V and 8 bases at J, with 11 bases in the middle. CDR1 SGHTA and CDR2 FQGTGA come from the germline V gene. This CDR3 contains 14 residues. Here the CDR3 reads CASSLTRSADEQFF. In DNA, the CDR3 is TGTGCCAGCAGCTTAACCCGCAGCGCGGATGAGCAGTTCTTC. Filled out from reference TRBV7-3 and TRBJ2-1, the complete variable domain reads GAGVSQTPSNKVTEKGKYVELRCDPISGHTALYWYRQSLGQGPEFLIYFQGTGAADDSGLPNDRFFAVRPEGSVSTLKIQRTERGDSAVYLCASSLTRSADEQFFGPGTRLTVL.

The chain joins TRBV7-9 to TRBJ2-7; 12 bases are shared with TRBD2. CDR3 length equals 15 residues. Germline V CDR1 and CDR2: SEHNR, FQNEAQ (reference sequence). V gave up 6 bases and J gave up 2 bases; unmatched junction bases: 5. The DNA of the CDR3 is TGTGCCAGCAGTCTCACTAGCGGGGGGACCTACGAGCAGTACTTC. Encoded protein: CASSLTSGGTYEQYF.

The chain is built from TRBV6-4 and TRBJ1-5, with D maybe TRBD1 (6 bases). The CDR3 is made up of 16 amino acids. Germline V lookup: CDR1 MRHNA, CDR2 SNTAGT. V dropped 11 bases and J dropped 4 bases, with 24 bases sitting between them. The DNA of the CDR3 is TGTGCCTCTCGAGACACCGAGACAGGAGGTAATCAGCCCCAGCATTTT. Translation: CASRDTETGGNQPQHF.

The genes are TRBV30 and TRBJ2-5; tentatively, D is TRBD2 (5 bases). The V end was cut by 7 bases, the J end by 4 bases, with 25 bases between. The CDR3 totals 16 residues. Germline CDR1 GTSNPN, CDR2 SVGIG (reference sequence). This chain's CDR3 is CASTRGVLVSGETQYF. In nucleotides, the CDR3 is TGTGCCTCCACCCGGGGTGTGCTCGTGTCGGGAGAGACCCAGTACTTC. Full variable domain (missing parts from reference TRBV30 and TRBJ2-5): SQTIHQWPATLVQPVGSPLSLECTVEGTSNPNLYWYRQAAGRGLQLLFYSVGIGQISSEVPQNLSASRPQDRQFILSSKKLLLSDSGFYLCASTRGVLVSGETQYFGPGTRLLVL.

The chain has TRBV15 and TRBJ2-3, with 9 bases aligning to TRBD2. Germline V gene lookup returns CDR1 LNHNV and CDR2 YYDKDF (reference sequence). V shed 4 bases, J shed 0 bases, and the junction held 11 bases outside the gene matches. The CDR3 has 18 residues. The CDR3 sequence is CATSKTLGLAPSTDTQYF. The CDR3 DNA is TGTGCCACCAGCAAAACCCTTGGACTAGCGCCGAGCACAGATACGCAGTATTTT.

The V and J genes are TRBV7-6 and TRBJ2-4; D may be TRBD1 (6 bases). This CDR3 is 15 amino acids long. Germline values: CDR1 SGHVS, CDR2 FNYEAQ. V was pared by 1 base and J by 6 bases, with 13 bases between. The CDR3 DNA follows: TGTGCCAGCAGCTTAGGGGGGCCCAAGGGAAACATTCAGTACTTC. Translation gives CASSLGGPKGNIQYF.